Following are 16 T cell receptor beta chains from one sample sequenced in a study of blood T cell repertoires in COVID-19. Assay used: immunoSEQ multiplex PCR; TCRdb lists only in-frame clones, some missing. The sample yields some 56,000 clones, 75% to 85% seen once. What was sequenced was peripheral blood. The receptors shown here come from a man aged 55-75 years with acute or convalescent COVID-19.

The rearrangement joins TRBV3-1 (or the pseudogene TRBV3-2) to TRBJ1-2; D gene ambiguous. Trimming removed 4 bases from V and 14 bases from J, with 17 bases in between. Germline CDR1 reads LGHDT; CDR2 reads YNNKEL (reference sequence). The CDR3 is made up of 12 amino acids. CDR3 loop: CASSRGGITSTF. The CDR3, as DNA: TGTGCCAGCAGCCGTGGAGGGATAACTAGTACCTTC.

V is TRBV7-8 and J is TRBJ1-2; TRBD1 matches 7 bases. V lost 5 bases and J lost 4; bases outside the gene matches: 4. The CDR3 is 13 amino acids. Germline V gives CDR1 SGHVS, CDR2 FQNEAQ. CDR3 bases: TGTGCCAGCAGCCCCAGGGACAGCTATGGCTACACCTTC. Translation gives CASSPRDSYGYTF. Filled out from reference TRBV7-8 and TRBJ1-2, the complete variable domain reads GAGVSQSPRYKVAKRGQDVALRCDPISGHVSLFWYQQALGQGPEFLTYFQNEAQLDKSGLPSDRFFAERPEGSVSTLKIQRTQQEDSAVYLCASSPRDSYGYTFGSGTRLTVV.

This sequence joins TRBV11-2 and TRBJ2-7, with D possibly matching TRBD2 (6 bases). The CDR3 runs 12 residues. Germline V gene lookup returns CDR1 SGHAT and CDR2 FQNNGV. V was shortened by 3 bases and J by 7 bases, with 10 bases between the two germline ends. The CDR3 DNA reads TGTGCCAGCAGCTTCGGGGGTGAAGAGCAGTACTTC. Protein sequence: CASSFGGEEQYF.

The sample holds a few counts of this clone. This chain joins TRBV15 and TRBJ2-5, with 10 nucleotides matching TRBD2. The CDR3 spans 17 residues. Germline trimming cut 3 bases from V and 1 base from J; bases unmatched to any gene: 8. Germline assignment: CDR1 LNHNV and CDR2 YYDKDF (reference sequence). CDR3 in amino acids: CATSSPSGGVIQETQYF. The CDR3 nucleotides are TGTGCCACCAGCAGCCCGAGCGGGGGGGTGATCCAAGAGACCCAGTACTTC. Based on the CDR3 plus reference TRBV15 and TRBJ2-5, the full variable domain is DAMVIQNPRYQVTQFGKPVTLSCSQTLNHNVMYWYQQKSSQAPKLLFHYYDKDFNNEADTPDNFQSRRPNTSFCFLDIRSPGLGDTAMYLCATSSPSGGVIQETQYFGPGTRLLVL.

This sequence joins TRBV7-2 and TRBJ1-3, with TRBD1 identical over 7 bases. CDR1 SGHTA and CDR2 FQGNSA come from the germline V gene. The CDR3 has 15 amino acids. V dropped 1 base and J dropped 6; count of bases not matched to a gene: 6. CDR3: CASSLEWQGENTIYF. In DNA form, the CDR3 reads TGTGCCAGCAGCTTAGAGTGGCAGGGGGAAAACACCATATATTTT.

V gene TRBV7-3 combines with J gene TRBJ2-1; a possible D gene is TRBD2 (5 bases). V was cut by 5 bases and J by 5 bases, with 13 bases left in between. In germline, CDR1 is SGHTA, CDR2 FQGTGA. The CDR3 is made up of 14 amino acids. The CDR3 here is CASSGSGKNNEQFF. The CDR3 region has the DNA TGTGCCAGCAGCGGGAGTGGGAAGAACAATGAGCAGTTCTTC.

This chain uses TRBV5-4 with TRBJ2-1, with 9 bases that match TRBD1. Germline-derived CDR1 and CDR2 are SGHNT and YYREEE (reference sequence). The V gene end was trimmed by 2 bases and the J gene end by 9 bases; junction bases not matched to a gene: 6. The CDR3 is 14 amino acids. The CDR3 DNA is TGTGCCAGCAGCTTCGGACAGGGGAGAGGTGAGCAGTTCTTC. Amino acid sequence: CASSFGQGRGEQFF.

This clone was seen just once. The chain employs TRBV5-5 and TRBJ2-2; 9 bases align to TRBD2. Germline CDR1 is SGHKS and CDR2 is YYEKEE (reference sequence). Unmatched junction bases numbered 8, after V lost 0 bases and J lost 5 bases. The CDR3 is 17 residues long. CDR3 DNA sequence: TGTGCCAGCAGCTTGGGTCGCGGGGGGGCCCGAACCGGGGAGCTGTTTTTT. Its protein is CASSLGRGGARTGELFF.

The chain couples TRBV4-1 to TRBJ1-2; TRBD1 might be the D (6 bases). The CDR3 loop spans 17 amino acids. CDR1 and CDR2 (germline): MGHRA, YSYEKL. Trimming removed 2 bases at V and 8 bases at J, with 24 bases between. The CDR3 loop is CASSQYTAPTGILGYTF. The CDR3 nucleotides read TGCGCCAGCAGCCAATATACTGCGCCCACAGGGATCCTCGGCTACACCTTC.

V is TRBV5-4 and J is TRBJ1-1, with 7 bases that match TRBD1. Germline V gene data show CDR1 as SGHNT and CDR2 as YYREEE (reference sequence). V gave up 3 bases and J gave up 2 bases; unmatched junction bases: 4. This CDR3 is 14 amino acids long. The CDR3 nucleotides read TGTGCCAGCAGCTCCGACAGGGCAAACACTGAAGCTTTCTTT. Protein sequence: CASSSDRANTEAFF.

V and J are TRBV9 and TRBJ2-3; 7 bases fit TRBD1. J gave up 1 base and V 4 bases, and 9 bases lay outside the gene matches. Germline V gene data show CDR1 as SGDLS and CDR2 as YYNGEE. The CDR3 consists of 16 residues. DNA for the CDR3: TGTGCCAGCAGCACTCGGACAGGCATAGGCACAGATACGCAGTATTTT. Its translation: CASSTRTGIGTDTQYF.

The V call is TRBV11-2, the J call TRBJ1-1, with D tentatively TRBD1 (6 bases). V was trimmed by 7 bases and J by 0 bases, leaving 15 bases between them. Germline CDR1 and CDR2: SGHAT and FQNNGV. This CDR3 is 15 amino acids long. The chain's CDR3 is CASNVGTGLNTEAFF. The CDR3 DNA reads TGTGCCAGCAACGTTGGAACAGGGCTGAACACTGAAGCTTTCTTT.

The chain has TRBV4-1 and TRBJ1-1, with D uncertain. Germline V gives CDR1 MGHRA, CDR2 YSYEKL. The CDR3 runs 15 residues. V lost 0 bases and J lost 0, with 8 bases in between. The CDR3 bases are TGCGCCAGCAGCCAAGAACGGGTCATGAACACTGAAGCTTTCTTT. Amino acids: CASSQERVMNTEAFF.

This rearrangement joins TRBV10-3 to TRBJ2-5; the match to TRBD2 covers 8 bases. The length of the CDR3 is 14 residues. Germline V gene lookup returns CDR1 ENHRY and CDR2 SYGVKD. V shed 10 bases and J 5 bases; nucleotides not matched to a gene: 12. CDR3 sequence (DNA): TGTGCCACCAGGGCGGGGGGCCTTAGCGAGACCCAGTACTTC. Its translation is CATRAGGLSETQYF.

This clone appeared once. The V and J genes are TRBV7-8 and TRBJ2-7, with a weak D call TRBD2 (6 bases). The CDR3 has 15 amino acids. Trimming cost V 6 bases and J 0 bases, with 15 bases left between them. CDR1 is SGHVS, CDR2 FQNEAQ, per germline. The CDR3 sequence is CASSYSGQFSYEQYF. CDR3 nucleotides: TGTGCCAGCAGTTACAGCGGGCAGTTCTCCTACGAGCAGTACTTC.

This chain connects TRBV29-1 to TRBJ1-2, with D perhaps TRBD1 (6 bases). V was shortened by 6 bases and J by 3 bases, with 11 bases between the two germline ends. Germline CDR1 and CDR2: SQVTM and ANQGSEA. The CDR3 covers 12 residues. CDR3 coding DNA: TGCAGCGTCGGGAGGGGGGACTATGGCTACACCTTC. Protein sequence: CSVGRGDYGYTF. The full variable domain, in which reference TRBV29-1 and TRBJ1-2 provide the parts outside the CDR3, is SAVISQKPSRDICQRGTSLTIQCQVDSQVTMMFWYRQQPGQSLTLIATANQGSEATYESGFVIDKFPISRPNLTFSTLTVSNMSPEDSSIYLCSVGRGDYGYTFGSGTRLTVV.